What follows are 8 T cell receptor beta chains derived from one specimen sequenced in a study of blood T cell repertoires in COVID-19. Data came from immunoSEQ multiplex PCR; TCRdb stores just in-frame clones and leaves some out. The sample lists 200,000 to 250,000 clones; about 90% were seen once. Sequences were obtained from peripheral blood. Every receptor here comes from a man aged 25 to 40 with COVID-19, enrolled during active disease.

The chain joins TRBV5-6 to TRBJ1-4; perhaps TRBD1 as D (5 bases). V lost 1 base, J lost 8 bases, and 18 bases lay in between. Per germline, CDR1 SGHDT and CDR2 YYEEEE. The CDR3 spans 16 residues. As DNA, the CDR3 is TGTGCCAGCAGCTTGAGCCCCCGGGGGGATGGCGAAAAACTGTTTTTT. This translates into CASSLSPRGDGEKLFF.

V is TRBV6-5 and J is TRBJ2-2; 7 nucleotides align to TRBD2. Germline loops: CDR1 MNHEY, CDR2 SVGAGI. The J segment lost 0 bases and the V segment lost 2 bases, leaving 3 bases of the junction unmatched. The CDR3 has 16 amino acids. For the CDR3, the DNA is TGTGCCAGCAGTTACAGTGCGGGAGCGAACACCGGGGAGCTGTTTTTT. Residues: CASSYSAGANTGELFF.

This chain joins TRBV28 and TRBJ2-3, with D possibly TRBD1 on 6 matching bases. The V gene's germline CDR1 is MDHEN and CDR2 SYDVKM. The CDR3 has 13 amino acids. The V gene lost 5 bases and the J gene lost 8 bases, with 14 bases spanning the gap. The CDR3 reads CASSGQPRATQYF. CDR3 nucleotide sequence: TGTGCCAGCAGTGGACAGCCCCGGGCTACGCAGTATTTT.

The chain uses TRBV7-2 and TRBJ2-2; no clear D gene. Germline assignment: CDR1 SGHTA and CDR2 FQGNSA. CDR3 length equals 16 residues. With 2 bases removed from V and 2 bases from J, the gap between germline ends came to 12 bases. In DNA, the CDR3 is TGTGCCAGCAGCTTATCTTCAACAGTTAACACCGGGGAGCTGTTTTTT. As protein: CASSLSSTVNTGELFF.

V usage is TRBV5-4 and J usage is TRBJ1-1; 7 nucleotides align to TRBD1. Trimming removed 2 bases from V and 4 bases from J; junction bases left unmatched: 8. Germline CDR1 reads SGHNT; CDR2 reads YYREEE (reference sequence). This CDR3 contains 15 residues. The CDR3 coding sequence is TGTGCCAGCAGCTTCTTCGACAGGGATTTCACTGAAGCTTTCTTT. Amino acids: CASSFFDRDFTEAFF. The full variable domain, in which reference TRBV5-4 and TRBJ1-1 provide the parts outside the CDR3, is ETGVTQSPTHLIKTRGQQVTLRCSSQSGHNTVSWYQQALGQGPQFIFQYYREEENGRGNFPPRFSGLQFPNYSSELNVNALELDDSALYLCASSFFDRDFTEAFFGQGTRLTVV.

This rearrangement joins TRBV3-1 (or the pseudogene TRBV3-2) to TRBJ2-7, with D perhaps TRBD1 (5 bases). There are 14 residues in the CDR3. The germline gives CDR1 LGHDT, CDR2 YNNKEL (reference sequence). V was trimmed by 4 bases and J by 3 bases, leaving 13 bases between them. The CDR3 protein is CASSPREVVYEQYF. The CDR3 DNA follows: TGTGCCAGCAGCCCCAGGGAAGTGGTCTACGAGCAGTACTTC.

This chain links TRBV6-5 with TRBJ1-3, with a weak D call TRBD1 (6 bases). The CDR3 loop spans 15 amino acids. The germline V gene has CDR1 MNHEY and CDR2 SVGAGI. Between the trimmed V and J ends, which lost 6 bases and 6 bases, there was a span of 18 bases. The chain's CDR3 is CASSLNPGTLNTIYF. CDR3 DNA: TGTGCCAGCAGCCTAAACCCCGGGACACTAAACACCATATATTTT.

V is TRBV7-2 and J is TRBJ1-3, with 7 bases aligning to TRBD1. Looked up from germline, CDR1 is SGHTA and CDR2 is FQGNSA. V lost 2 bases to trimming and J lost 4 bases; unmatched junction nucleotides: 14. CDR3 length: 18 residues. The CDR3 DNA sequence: TGTGCCAGCAGCTTATCTTCTTACAGGGGAGAGTACGGAAACACCATATATTTT. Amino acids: CASSLSSYRGEYGNTIYF. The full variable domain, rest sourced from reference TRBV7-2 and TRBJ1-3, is GAGVSQSPSNKVTEKGKDVELRCDPISGHTALYWYRQSLGQGLEFLIYFQGNSAPDKSGLPSDRFSAERTGGSVSTLTIQRTQQEDSAVYLCASSLSSYRGEYGNTIYFGEGSWLTVV.